Below, 16 T cell receptor beta chains from the same sample are listed, as sequenced in a study of blood T cells in healthy people across ages. Next came a second PCR, run for about 7 to 12 cycles, which used a sample-barcoded 5' primer along with a J-beta primer mix. TCRdb used MiXCR to reprocess the 5' RACE reads, holding one entry per CDR3 protein. The data contain 900,000 to 950,000 distinct CDR3 sequences, 25% to 35% of them singletons. These data are also associated with another study on T cells of mothers and their children.

Sequences were obtained from blood. The origin of the receptors is a woman aged 40 to 50 in good health.

In its sample, this clonotype was seen many times. This chain uses TRBV15 with TRBJ2-7; D not certain. This CDR3 spans 14 amino acids. The germline V and J ends were trimmed by 0 bases and 4 bases, with 10 bases remaining between them. Germline values: CDR1 LNHNV, CDR2 YYDKDF (reference sequence). CDR3 sequence reads: CATSRDLASYEQYF. The DNA for the CDR3 is TGTGCCACCAGCAGAGATCTTGCCTCTTACGAGCAGTACTTC. Supplemented by reference TRBV15 and TRBJ2-7, the full variable domain reads DAMVIQNPRYQVTQFGKPVTLSCSQTLNHNVMYWYQQKSSQAPKLLFHYYDKDFNNEADTPDNFQSRRPNTSFCFLDIRSPGLGDTAMYLCATSRDLASYEQYFGPGTRLTVT.

This clonotype was found a few times. J is TRBJ1-2 and V is TRBV5-4, with D uncertain. The CDR3 extends over 12 amino acids. V lost 0 bases and J 5 bases, leaving 5 bases between the germline ends. In germline, CDR1 is SGHNT, CDR2 YYREEE (reference sequence). CDR3 sequence: CASSLVEYGYTF. CDR3 coding DNA: TGTGCCAGCAGCTTGGTTGAGTATGGCTACACCTTC.

As to this clonotype: With a much larger clone just one base away, this may be a read error. The chain recombines TRBV25-1 with TRBJ2-7; either TRBD1 or TRBD2 may fit D (5 bases each). The germline V gene encodes CDR1 MGHDK and CDR2 SYGVNS. This CDR3 has 17 residues. The CDR3 is CVSSEYPGAGVSYEQYF. The DNA for the CDR3 is TGTGTCAGCAGTGAATATCCCGGGGCAGGTGTCTCCTACGAGCAGTACTTC.

The chain links TRBV5-1 to TRBJ1-2, with D tentatively TRBD1 (5 bases). CDR1 and CDR2 from the germline V gene are SGHRS and YFSETQ. There are 14 residues in the CDR3. The V and J ends lost 4 bases and 5 bases respectively, with 15 bases between them. The CDR3 nucleotides read TGCGCCAGCAGCGCCGTTCAGGGAGCTTATGGCTACACCTTC. Translation gives CASSAVQGAYGYTF.

This clonotype was observed many times. The chain carries TRBV9 and TRBJ1-6; D is unclear. Germline V gives CDR1 SGDLS, CDR2 YYNGEE. This CDR3 is built from 13 residues. V shed 0 bases and J shed 8 bases, with 6 bases lying between them. CDR3 region: CASSVALDSPLHF. The CDR3 DNA reads as TGTGCCAGCAGCGTAGCCCTTGATTCACCCCTCCACTTT.

This clonotype was detected a few times. This rearrangement joins TRBV7-6 to TRBJ2-5; 8 nucleotides line up with TRBD2. CDR1 is SGHVS, CDR2 FNYEAQ, per germline. J lost 11 bases, V lost 4 bases, and 12 bases had no gene match. CDR3 length equals 14 residues. CDR3 region: CASSSLAGSYGQYF. The DNA for the CDR3 is TGTGCCAGCAGCTCATTAGCGGGGTCCTACGGGCAGTACTTC.

This clonotype was seen ten or more times. This sequence joins TRBV20-1 and TRBJ2-7, with unresolved D. V was trimmed by 2 bases and J by 3 bases, leaving 11 bases between them. The CDR3 contains 13 residues. Germline assignment: CDR1 DFQATT and CDR2 SNEGSKA (reference sequence). The CDR3: CSARRQVVYEQYF. DNA of the CDR3: TGCAGTGCTAGAAGGCAGGTTGTCTACGAGCAGTACTTC.

The V and J genes are TRBV9 and TRBJ2-2; the D is unclear. There are 15 residues in the CDR3. CDR1 SGDLS and CDR2 YYNGEE come from the germline V gene. Trimming took 5 bases from V and 0 from J, leaving 11 bases between them. CDR3 protein: CASSVDFANTGELFF. For the CDR3, the DNA is TGTGCCAGCAGTGTCGATTTCGCGAACACCGGGGAGCTGTTTTTT.

As to this clonotype: The conserved final phenylalanine or tryptophan is absent from the CDR3, which likely points to a read error. This sequence joins TRBV7-9 and TRBJ2-7, with D possibly matching TRBD1 (6 bases). The V and J ends lost 5 bases and 0 bases respectively, with 11 bases between them. The CDR3 sequence is 14 residues long. The germline V gene has CDR1 SEHNR and CDR2 FQNEAQ (reference sequence). CDR3 protein: CASSLTGGSYEQYC. CDR3 coding DNA: TGTGCCAGCAGCCTGACAGGAGGCTCCTACGAGCAGTACTGC.

On this clonotype: Just one base apart from a much larger clone, this may be a read error. V usage is TRBV4-2 and J usage is TRBJ1-1, with D possibly being TRBD1 (6 bases). Germline assignment: CDR1 LGHNA and CDR2 YNFKEQ. CDR3 length equals 12 residues. The CDR3 is CVSSQEGTRAFF. The DNA for the CDR3 is TGTGTCAGCAGCCAAGAGGGGACACGGGCTTTCTTT.

The table lists this clonotype with a few counts. The chain uses TRBV9 and TRBJ2-1; D may correspond to TRBD1 or TRBD2 (6 bases each). Trimming took 0 bases from V and 3 from J, leaving 13 bases between them. The CDR3 spans 16 residues. The germline V gene has CDR1 SGDLS and CDR2 YYNGEE. The CDR3 bases are TGTGCCAGCAGCGTAGACGGGGGCTCCTTCTACAATGAGCAGTTCTTC. Translation gives CASSVDGGSFYNEQFF.

This rearrangement joins TRBV2 to TRBJ1-5; D gene ambiguous. Between the trimmed V and J ends, which lost 0 bases and 6 bases, there was a span of 3 bases. This CDR3 region has 12 residues. The germline CDR1 and CDR2 sequences are SNHLY and FYNNEI. CDR3 in DNA: TGTGCCAGCAGTGAAGCGGGTCAGCCCCAGCATTTT. Translation: CASSEAGQPQHF.

This clonotype was observed at least ten times. The chain recombines TRBV28 with TRBJ2-6; D unclear. Trimming left V 2 bases short and J 0 bases short, with 5 bases between. CDR3 length: 15 amino acids. Germline CDR1 and CDR2: MDHEN and SYDVKM. The CDR3 DNA reads as TGTGCCAGCAGTTTAGGAGACTCTGGGGCCAACGTCCTGACTTTC. It translates to CASSLGDSGANVLTF.

The sample holds one count of this clonotype. One base away lies a much larger clone, so this may be a sequencing read error. The gene calls are TRBV3-1 and TRBJ2-1, with 8 bases aligning to TRBD1. Germline V lookup: CDR1 LGHDT, CDR2 YNNKEL (reference sequence). This CDR3 is 17 amino acids long. Written as DNA, the CDR3 is TGTGCCAGCAGCCAAGCCCGGACAGGGAGCTCCGACAATGAGCAGTTCTTC. It codes for CASSQARTGSSDNEQFF.

The V and J genes are TRBV7-9 and TRBJ2-1; D unclear. The V end was cut by 5 bases, the J end by 0 bases, with 14 bases between. CDR3 length: 16 residues. Per the germline V gene, CDR1 is SEHNR and CDR2 is FQNEAQ (reference sequence). The CDR3 DNA sequence: TGTGCCAGCAGCAGTAATAGCCCTAGCTCCTACAATGAGCAGTTCTTC. Translated, it gives CASSSNSPSSYNEQFF.

This chain links TRBV4-1 with TRBJ1-4; D possibly corresponds to TRBD1 (6 bases). The germline CDR1 and CDR2 sequences are MGHRA and YSYEKL. V shed 4 bases and J shed 8 bases, with 14 bases lying between them. The length of the CDR3 is 14 residues. CDR3: CASSPLTGREKLFF. CDR3 in DNA: TGCGCCAGCAGCCCCTTAACAGGGCGGGAAAAACTGTTTTTT.